These 4 T cell receptor beta chains came from one sample sequenced in a study of T cell responses to AZD1222 COVID-19 vaccine. Only in-frame clones appear in the TCRdb table, and some are missing; sequencing was by immunoSEQ multiplex PCR. The sample has about 97,000 clones, roughly 90% seen once. Specimen: peripheral blood, collected on day 0 of AZD1222 vaccination. The source is an adult in good health.

The V gene is TRBV6-5, the J gene TRBJ2-7; D gene ambiguous. V lost 5 bases to trimming and J lost 0 bases, with 8 bases between them. The CDR3 has 13 residues. Germline lookup yields CDR1 MNHEY and CDR2 SVGAGI. The DNA of the CDR3 is TGTGCCAGCAGTACGGCAGGCTCCTACGAGCAGTACTTC. Translating it yields CASSTAGSYEQYF.

This clone is a singleton in its sample. This chain connects TRBV7-8 to TRBJ2-7, with D perhaps TRBD1 or TRBD2 (5 bases each). Trimming removed 5 bases from V and 0 bases from J, with 14 bases in between. The CDR3 is 15 amino acids. Germline V gene data show CDR1 as SGHVS and CDR2 as FQNEAQ. In nucleotides, the CDR3 is TGTGCCAGCAGCCTCACCGGGACCGCCTCCTACGAGCAGTACTTC. This codes for CASSLTGTASYEQYF.

This clone has only a few counts. The V call is TRBV29-1, the J call TRBJ1-5, with 8 bases fitting TRBD1. This CDR3 spans 14 amino acids. The germline gives CDR1 SQVTM, CDR2 ANQGSEA. Trimming at V came to 7 bases and at J to 4 bases, leaving 9 bases not matched to a gene. The CDR3 protein is CSARGPGANQPQHF. CDR3 nucleotide sequence: TGCAGCGCCAGGGGGCCGGGGGCAAATCAGCCCCAGCATTTT.

J is TRBJ1-2 and V is TRBV12-3 or TRBV12-4, with D hard to call. The CDR3 consists of 12 residues. Trimming took off 5 bases at V and 4 bases at J, with 8 bases between the two ends. The CDR3 nucleotides are TGTGCCAGCAGTGCAAGCTCCTATGGCTACACCTTC. It is translated as CASSASSYGYTF.